A single sample gave rise to the 30 T cell receptor beta chains below, sequenced in a study of PD-1 blockade in classical Hodgkin lymphoma. Regarding time point: newly diagnosed, previously untreated cHL patient sample. PBMCs were thawed, and CD8+ T cells were then isolated from them by magnetic negative selection. Sequenced by immunoSEQ multiplex PCR; TCRdb stores in-frame clones only, minus some. In the table there are roughly 4,200 clones, more than 75% of which are singletons. Sample: CD8+ T cells from blood. These receptor sequences come from a human donor with classical Hodgkin lymphoma.

This rearrangement joins TRBV6-5 to TRBJ2-5; D call uncertain. The J call is doubtful: the DNA matches TRBJ2-7 better. This CDR3 comprises 14 residues. CDR1 and CDR2 from the germline V gene are MNHEY and SVGAGI. The CDR3 DNA reads as TGTGCCAGCAGTTACCGCGAAGGTGGCTACGAGCAGTACTTC. This codes for CASSYREGGYEQYF.

J is TRBJ2-7 and V is TRBV6-1; 9 nucleotides line up with TRBD1. Germline V lookup: CDR1 MNHNS, CDR2 SASEGT. V trimming: 10 bases; J trimming: 3 bases; junction bases outside the gene matches: 4. CDR3 size: 12 residues. The CDR3 region has the DNA TGTGCCATACCGGGACAGGGCTACGAGCAGTACTTC. Translation: CAIPGQGYEQYF.

This chain connects TRBV27 to TRBJ2-3, with D hard to call. This CDR3 is built from 13 residues. Germline values: CDR1 MNHEY, CDR2 SMNVEV (reference sequence). Trimming cost V 2 bases and J 0 bases, with 3 bases left between them. Written as DNA, the CDR3 is TGTGCCAGCAGTTTACCCAGCACAGATACGCAGTATTTT. It codes for CASSLPSTDTQYF.

V gene TRBV7-9 combines with J gene TRBJ2-7; 8 bases are a match to TRBD2. Germline loops: CDR1 SEHNR, CDR2 FQNEAQ (reference sequence). The V and J ends lost 5 bases and 0 bases, in that order; junction bases with no gene match: 12. The CDR3 length is 17 residues. CDR3 region: CASSLTASGLTSYEQYF. DNA of the CDR3: TGTGCCAGCAGCCTGACGGCTAGCGGGCTAACCTCCTACGAGCAGTACTTC. The variable domain in full, completed from reference TRBV7-9 and TRBJ2-7, reads DTGVSQNPRHKITKRGQNVTFRCDPISEHNRLYWYRQTLGQGPEFLTYFQNEAQLEKSRLLSDRFSAERPKGSFSTLEIQRTEQGDSAMYLCASSLTASGLTSYEQYFGPGTRLTVT.

The chain uses TRBV18 and TRBJ2-7; D not certain. V was cut by 4 bases and J by 0 bases, with 13 bases left in between. CDR3 length: 15 amino acids. CDR1 and CDR2 (germline): KGHSH, LQKENI. In DNA form, the CDR3 reads TGTGCCAGCTCACGGGCCTCGCTTTCCTCCTACGAGCAGTACTTC. Its protein product is CASSRASLSSYEQYF.

This clone was recorded once. The V call is TRBV4-3, the J call TRBJ2-1; D unresolved. The V and J ends lost 0 bases and 8 bases respectively, with 14 bases between them. The CDR3 is made up of 15 amino acids. Germline loops: CDR1 LGHNA, CDR2 YSLEER. The CDR3 reads CASSQEAFVIHEQFF. The DNA for the CDR3 is TGCGCCAGCAGCCAAGAGGCTTTCGTGATCCATGAGCAGTTCTTC.

This chain links TRBV2 with TRBJ2-6; TRBD1 agrees at 8 bases. V lost 6 bases, J lost 1 base, and 5 bases stayed unmatched. This CDR3 comprises 16 residues. CDR1 and CDR2 from the germline V gene are SNHLY and FYNNEI. The DNA for the CDR3 is TGTGCCAGCAGCTGGACAGGGAGATCTGGGGCCAACGTCCTGACTTTC. The encoded protein is CASSWTGRSGANVLTF.

This clone has just one count. V and J are TRBV5-5 and TRBJ2-7; weak D call: TRBD2 (6 bases). This CDR3 region has 15 residues. Germline CDR1 and CDR2: SGHKS and YYEKEE (reference sequence). Trimming shortened V by 5 bases and J by 4 bases, and 19 bases separated the two germline ends. The CDR3 region is CASSGRPGESYEQYF. The CDR3 coding sequence is TGTGCCAGCAGTGGTCGACCGGGGGAATCATACGAGCAGTACTTC. The variable domain in full, with the rest retrieved from reference TRBV5-5 and TRBJ2-7, is DAGVTQSPTHLIKTRGQQVTLRCSPISGHKSVSWYQQVLGQGPQFIFQYYEKEERGRGNFPDRFSARQFPNYSSELNVNALLLGDSALYLCASSGRPGESYEQYFGPGTRLTVT.

The CDR3 DNA reads TGTGCCAGCAGTTTATTGCGTGCACCCAACACTGAAGCTTTCTTT. Protein sequence: CASSLLRAPNTEAFF. The chain has TRBV28 and TRBJ1-1; D gene unclear. The CDR3 runs 15 residues. The germline gives CDR1 MDHEN, CDR2 SYDVKM. Trimming left V 1 base short and J 2 bases short, with 11 bases between.

This sequence joins TRBV27 and TRBJ2-3; no clear D. V dropped 2 bases and J dropped 5 bases, with 11 bases sitting between them. The CDR3 has 14 residues. Germline V gives CDR1 MNHEY, CDR2 SMNVEV (reference sequence). The CDR3: CASSLGASQDTQYF. In nucleotides, the CDR3 is TGTGCCAGCAGTTTAGGCGCCTCCCAAGATACGCAGTATTTT.

The V and J genes are TRBV2 and TRBJ1-3, with D unresolved. The CDR3 is 14 amino acids. Trimming took 2 bases from V and 4 from J, leaving 9 bases between them. In germline, CDR1 is SNHLY, CDR2 FYNNEI. The CDR3 DNA reads TGTGCCAGCAGTGAAAGTCAGTCGGGAAACACCATATATTTT. It yields the protein CASSESQSGNTIYF.

The V call is TRBV5-6, the J call TRBJ2-7; TRBD2 matches 7 bases. Germline V gene lookup returns CDR1 SGHDT and CDR2 YYEEEE. V gave up 4 bases and J gave up 0 bases; unmatched junction bases: 10. This CDR3 region has 16 residues. The chain's CDR3 is CASSAAGRGSSYEQYF. The CDR3 coding sequence is TGTGCCAGCAGCGCCGCAGGCCGCGGGAGCTCCTACGAGCAGTACTTC.

The rearrangement links TRBV2 to TRBJ2-2; 12 nucleotides line up with TRBD2. Germline values: CDR1 SNHLY, CDR2 FYNNEI. The CDR3 has 15 amino acids. V lost 2 bases to trimming and J lost 7 bases; unmatched junction nucleotides: 2. The CDR3 loop is CASSELAGGIGELFF. The DNA for the CDR3 is TGTGCCAGCAGTGAACTAGCGGGAGGGATCGGGGAGCTGTTTTTT.

The CDR3 DNA reads as TGTGCCAGCAGTGGACTAGCGGGAGCTCCCTACAATGAGCAGTTCTTC. Translated, it gives CASSGLAGAPYNEQFF. The rearrangement links TRBV28 to TRBJ2-1; 13 bases agree with TRBD2. The germline V gene encodes CDR1 MDHEN and CDR2 SYDVKM. The CDR3 consists of 16 residues. The V segment lost 5 bases and the J segment 2 bases; nucleotides outside the gene matches: 3.

V gene TRBV2 combines with J gene TRBJ2-1, with D perhaps matching TRBD1 (5 bases). There are 13 residues in the CDR3. The V end lost 6 bases, the J end lost 5 bases, and 11 bases lay between the germline ends. The germline V gene encodes CDR1 SNHLY and CDR2 FYNNEI. The CDR3 sequence is CASRAGSNNEQFF. In DNA form, the CDR3 reads TGTGCCAGCAGGGCAGGGTCTAACAATGAGCAGTTCTTC.

The chain is built from TRBV27 and TRBJ2-3; D may be TRBD1 or TRBD2 (5 bases each). The CDR3 is 14 residues long. Between the trimmed V and J ends, which lost 4 bases and 1 base, there was a span of 9 bases. Germline CDR1 reads MNHEY; CDR2 reads SMNVEV (reference sequence). The CDR3 coding sequence is TGTGCCAGCAGTTGGGGGTTGGGCACAGATACGCAGTATTTT. This codes for CASSWGLGTDTQYF.

The V gene is TRBV7-9, the J gene TRBJ1-2; D gene uncertain. This CDR3 spans 14 amino acids. Germline CDR1 is SEHNR and CDR2 is FQNEAQ (reference sequence). The V end was cut by 2 bases, the J end by 2 bases, with 9 bases between. The CDR3 bases are TGTGCCAGCAGCTTAAGACCTGCGAACTATGGCTACACCTTC. Translation gives CASSLRPANYGYTF.

The V call is TRBV30, the J call TRBJ2-4, with a tentative D call TRBD2 (6 bases). The V end was cut by 5 bases, the J end by 1 base, with 18 bases between. Per germline, CDR1 GTSNPN and CDR2 SVGIG (reference sequence). The CDR3 runs 16 residues. The CDR3 protein is CAWSPGTFYAKNIQYF. CDR3 DNA sequence: TGTGCCTGGTCCCCCGGGACTTTTTACGCCAAAAACATTCAGTACTTC.

The CDR3 DNA follows: TGTGCCAGCAGCTTGGGCTTTAGGGGCAATCAGCCCCAGCATTTT. Translating it yields CASSLGFRGNQPQHF. V gene TRBV5-5 combines with J gene TRBJ1-5; unclear D gene. Trimming pared 0 bases from V and 2 bases from J, leaving 9 bases between. The CDR3 is made up of 15 amino acids. CDR1 and CDR2 from the germline V gene are SGHKS and YYEKEE (reference sequence).

This chain connects TRBV6-6 to TRBJ1-1; D ambiguous. CDR3 length equals 12 residues. The V end was cut by 0 bases, the J end by 6 bases, with 5 bases between. From germline, CDR1 is MNHNY and CDR2 SVGAGI (reference sequence). CDR3 coding DNA: TGTGCCAGCAGTTACTCGGCCCCTGAAGCTTTCTTT. Its translation: CASSYSAPEAFF.

The V and J genes are TRBV11-2 and TRBJ2-3; no clear D. The V end was cut by 1 base, the J end by 4 bases, with 12 bases between. This CDR3 spans 15 amino acids. CDR1 is SGHAT and CDR2 is FQNNGV in the germline V gene. The chain's CDR3 is CASSLVGGVSDTQYF. CDR3 nucleotides: TGTGCCAGCAGCTTAGTCGGTGGGGTGTCAGATACGCAGTATTTT.

V is TRBV30 and J is TRBJ2-7, with TRBD2 identical over 10 bases. Germline V CDR1 and CDR2: GTSNPN, SVGIG (reference sequence). J lost 2 bases, V lost 5 bases, and 6 bases had no gene match. The CDR3 runs 14 residues. The CDR3 DNA sequence: TGTGCCTGGGCAAGCGGGAGGGCCCCCTACGAGCAGTACTTC. Translation gives CAWASGRAPYEQYF.

This chain uses TRBV2 with TRBJ2-5; D tentatively fits TRBD1 or TRBD2 (6 bases each). The V gene's germline CDR1 is SNHLY and CDR2 FYNNEI. The CDR3 has 15 amino acids. Deletions cut 7 bases from V and 5 bases from J, with 20 bases between. As DNA, the CDR3 is TGTGCCAGCAAACCAACGTCAGGGGCGGGGGAGACCCAGTACTTC. Amino acids: CASKPTSGAGETQYF.

The rearrangement joins TRBV6-6 to TRBJ1-5, with a weak D call TRBD1 (6 bases). V was cut by 11 bases and J by 3 bases, with 11 bases left in between. Germline assignment: CDR1 MNHNY and CDR2 SVGAGI (reference sequence). This CDR3 region has 12 residues. The CDR3 sequence: CASGGPNQPQHF. For the CDR3, the DNA is TGTGCCTCCGGGGGGCCCAATCAGCCCCAGCATTTT.

J is TRBJ2-1 and V is TRBV5-4; D is ambiguous. Germline values: CDR1 SGHNT, CDR2 YYREEE (reference sequence). The CDR3 runs to 14 residues. V lost 1 base to trimming and J lost 9 bases, with 14 bases between them. The CDR3 reads CASSLSAAISEQFF. DNA of the CDR3: TGTGCCAGCAGCTTGAGCGCTGCGATTAGTGAGCAGTTCTTC. The variable domain in full, with the rest retrieved from reference TRBV5-4 and TRBJ2-1, is ETGVTQSPTHLIKTRGQQVTLRCSSQSGHNTVSWYQQALGQGPQFIFQYYREEENGRGNFPPRFSGLQFPNYSSELNVNALELDDSALYLCASSLSAAISEQFFGPGTRLTVL.

This clone has more than one count but fewer than ten. The rearrangement joins TRBV9 to TRBJ1-2, with D unresolved. The V end was cut by 4 bases, the J end by 0 bases, with 7 bases between. The germline gives CDR1 SGDLS, CDR2 YYNGEE. The CDR3 totals 13 residues. DNA of the CDR3: TGTGCCAGCAGCCCAGTAACTAACTATGGCTACACCTTC. This sequence encodes CASSPVTNYGYTF.

The chain links TRBV19 to TRBJ2-7, with 10 bases identical to TRBD1. J was trimmed by 2 bases and V by 6 bases; bases with no gene match: 4. The CDR3 sequence is 14 residues long. From germline, CDR1 is LNHDA and CDR2 SQIVND (reference sequence). Written as DNA, the CDR3 is TGTGCCAGTAGCCCCGGGACAGGGGCCTACGAGCAGTACTTC. Translating it yields CASSPGTGAYEQYF. Full variable domain (missing parts from reference TRBV19 and TRBJ2-7): DGGITQSPKYLFRKEGQNVTLSCEQNLNHDAMYWYRQDPGQGLRLIYYSQIVNDFQKGDIAEGYSVSREKKESFPLTVTSAQKNPTAFYLCASSPGTGAYEQYFGPGTRLTVT.

This clone was detected only once. The rearrangement links TRBV15 to TRBJ1-4, with D unresolved. Germline CDR1 reads LNHNV; CDR2 reads YYDKDF (reference sequence). The V gene lost 0 bases and the J gene lost 8 bases, with 1 base spanning the gap. The CDR3 is 11 amino acids. This CDR3 is CATSREEKLFF. The CDR3 DNA reads as TGTGCCACCAGCAGAGAGGAAAAACTGTTTTTT.

The rearrangement joins TRBV28 to TRBJ2-5, with D hard to call. The DNA matches TRBJ2-7 better at its end, which makes the J call doubtful. The germline V gene has CDR1 MDHEN and CDR2 SYDVKM. This CDR3 is built from 16 residues. This CDR3 is CASSFAGVGLYYEQYF. CDR3 nucleotide sequence: TGTGCCAGCAGTTTTGCCGGCGTCGGGCTCTACTACGAGCAGTACTTC.

J is TRBJ2-5 and V is TRBV7-2, with D perhaps matching TRBD1 (5 bases). The CDR3 consists of 15 residues. Trimming took 1 base from V and 5 from J, leaving 14 bases between them. Germline loops: CDR1 SGHTA, CDR2 FQGNSA. This CDR3 is CASSLGVGGAETQYF. The DNA of the CDR3 is TGTGCCAGCAGCTTAGGCGTCGGTGGGGCTGAGACCCAGTACTTC.